This TCR beta chain was profiled in a study of control samples from healthy donors and cancer patients. Trimming removed 5 bases from V and 2 bases from J; junction bases left unmatched: 11. Per germline, CDR1 MGHRA and CDR2 YSYEKL. CDR3 length: 18 residues. Only in-frame clones appear in the TCRdb table, and some are missing; sequencing was by immunoSEQ multiplex PCR. The sample includes 65,000 to 75,000 clones, 87% of them seen just once. This sequence joins TRBV4-1 and TRBJ1-5; 11 nucleotides agree with TRBD1. This TCR came from a woman between 45 and 60 years old in good health. The sample consisted of blood. The CDR3 sequence is CASSFFPGTGGGNQPQHF. CDR3 DNA: TGCGCCAGCAGCTTTTTCCCCGGGACAGGGGGTGGCAATCAGCCCCAGCATTTT.